The T cell receptor (beta chain) described here comes from a study of shared clonotypes between healthy human individuals. The study, taken as a whole, reports: Apart from blood, nothing was sampled; tissue repertoires likely differ.

To note about this clone: Antigen specificity is unknown.

V lost 6 bases, J lost 4 bases, and 9 bases lay in between. Germline V gene data show CDR1 as MNHEY and CDR2 as SVGAGI. This CDR3 spans 12 amino acids. Original data processing: Sequence data from immunoSEQ were junction-only and lacked quality scores; consequently, filtering differed. Profiled with immunoSEQ multiplex PCR; TCRdb holds only in-frame clones, not every one. D and trimming come from the DNA, and the V and J calls and clone size come from that table. The sample contains approximately 1.4 million clones, 95% to 99% of which appear only once. This chain links TRBV6-5 with TRBJ1-2; perhaps TRBD1 as D (5 bases). Specimen: naive CD4+ T cells sorted from blood. Subset described: CD45RA+ positively selected. The sequence derives from a man aged 30 to 39 in good health. The CDR3 loop is CASRDGTYGYTF. The CDR3 region has the DNA TGTGCCAGCAGGGACGGGACCTATGGCTACACCTTC.